This T cell receptor (beta chain) was observed in a study of cytomegalovirus exposure and HLA in healthy donors. Study conclusions and caveats: Listed as cytomegalovirus-associated were 164 TCR beta chains. Other equally common chains were less clonally expanded than HLA-associated TCR beta chains, a later analysis showed.

With regard to this clone: What it binds is not known.

Use of 60 Vbeta and 13 Jbeta primers characterized the PCR. Assay used: immunoSEQ multiplex PCR; TCRdb lists only in-frame clones, some missing. The table includes approximately 150,000 clones, about 80% detected once. The germline V gene has CDR1 MGHRA and CDR2 YSYEKL. The CDR3 loop spans 15 amino acids. The sample consisted of PBMCs. This clonotype originated in a young man in good health and CMV-seropositive. V gene TRBV4-1 combines with J gene TRBJ2-5; tentatively, D is TRBD1 (7 bases). The assigned J gene may be wrong: the sequence end matches TRBJ2-7 better. The CDR3 bases are TGCGCCAGCAGCGAAATCGCAGGGGGGCACTACGAGCAGTACTTC. Its protein product is CASSEIAGGHYEQYF.